Following are 12 T cell receptor beta chains from one sample sequenced in a study of blood T cell repertoires in COVID-19. The repertoire was sequenced with immunoSEQ multiplex PCR; TCRdb's copy has only in-frame clones and lacks some. The sample shows around 80,000 clones, approximately 80% of them seen only once. Input material: peripheral blood. The receptors derive from a human donor in a cohort sampled during active COVID-19.

This chain connects TRBV5-1 to TRBJ2-1; the match to TRBD2 covers 11 bases. This CDR3 contains 13 residues. Germline lookup yields CDR1 SGHRS and CDR2 YFSETQ. Germline trimming cut 3 bases from V and 9 bases from J; bases unmatched to any gene: 2. CDR3 loop: CASSSLAGAEQFF. The CDR3 nucleotides read TGCGCCAGCAGCTCACTAGCGGGAGCTGAGCAGTTCTTC.

This clone was seen a handful of times. This CDR3 is CASSSTGVSTTEQFF. CDR3 bases: TGTGCCAGCAGCTCAACAGGAGTCTCTACAACTGAGCAGTTCTTC. V and J are TRBV6-5 and TRBJ2-1; maybe TRBD1 (5 bases). V was shortened by 6 bases and J by 9 bases, with 21 bases between the two germline ends. There are 15 residues in the CDR3. The germline CDR1 and CDR2 sequences are MNHEY and SVGAGI.

The count of this clone is one. The chain joins TRBV7-2 to TRBJ1-4; 9 nucleotides align to TRBD1. This CDR3 contains 14 residues. Trimming removed 5 bases from V and 4 bases from J; junction bases left unmatched: 2. Germline loops: CDR1 SGHTA, CDR2 FQGNSA. The CDR3 loop is CASSPDRGNEKLFF. As DNA, the CDR3 is TGTGCCAGCAGCCCGGACAGGGGTAATGAAAAACTGTTTTTT.

The gene calls are TRBV29-1 and TRBJ2-1, with D possibly matching TRBD2 (7 bases). The V and J ends lost 8 bases and 6 bases respectively, with 11 bases between them. This CDR3 contains 11 residues. Germline V gene lookup returns CDR1 SQVTM and CDR2 ANQGSEA. CDR3 residues: CSPGGRNEQFF. In DNA, the CDR3 is TGCAGCCCCGGGGGGCGCAATGAGCAGTTCTTC.

The rearrangement joins TRBV25-1 to TRBJ1-3; a weak D match, TRBD1 (5 bases). V was shortened by 4 bases and J by 6 bases, with 13 bases between the two germline ends. Germline V lookup: CDR1 MGHDK, CDR2 SYGVNS. This CDR3 comprises 14 residues. The CDR3 DNA follows: TGTGCCAGCAGTGGCCGGGGGACTGCAAACACCATATATTTT. This encodes CASSGRGTANTIYF.

V is TRBV27 and J is TRBJ1-2; D call uncertain. V dropped 2 bases and J dropped 0 bases, with 7 bases sitting between them. Germline CDR1 is MNHEY and CDR2 is SMNVEV (reference sequence). The CDR3 loop spans 14 amino acids. The CDR3 is CASSLQDSNYGYTF. CDR3 DNA: TGTGCCAGCAGTTTACAGGACTCTAACTATGGCTACACCTTC.

The rearrangement uses TRBV9 and TRBJ2-7; no clear D gene. CDR1 SGDLS and CDR2 YYNGEE come from the germline V gene. V lost 4 bases to trimming and J lost 6 bases, with 11 bases between them. This CDR3 contains 12 residues. The chain's CDR3 is CASSPDIGEQYF. Here the CDR3 DNA reads TGTGCCAGCAGCCCAGACATCGGCGAGCAGTACTTC.

This clone was seen a handful of times. This chain uses TRBV10-1 with TRBJ1-1, with 7 bases lining up with TRBD1. This CDR3 spans 15 amino acids. V gave up 0 bases and J gave up 5 bases; unmatched junction bases: 6. In germline, CDR1 is WNHNN, CDR2 SYGVQD (reference sequence). The chain's CDR3 is CASSESDREETEAFF. DNA of the CDR3: TGCGCCAGCAGTGAGTCTGACAGGGAAGAGACTGAAGCTTTCTTT.

This sequence joins TRBV10-3 and TRBJ1-1; TRBD1 aligns across 10 bases. CDR1 and CDR2 from the germline V gene are ENHRY and SYGVKD. This CDR3 is built from 15 residues. Trimming removed 7 bases from V and 3 bases from J; junction bases left unmatched: 8. The CDR3 nucleotides read TGTGCCATCACCGAGACAGGGGGCGGCGACACTGAAGCTTTCTTT. Its translation: CAITETGGGDTEAFF.

In DNA, the CDR3 is TGTGCCAGTAGTATAGACTCCCCCAACAGGATTGAGCAGTTCTTC. It encodes CASSIDSPNRIEQFF. The V call is TRBV19, the J call TRBJ2-1; a weak D match, TRBD1 (5 bases). The CDR3 covers 15 residues. V was cut by 0 bases and J by 9 bases, with 15 bases left in between. CDR1 and CDR2 from the germline V gene are LNHDA and SQIVND (reference sequence).

J is TRBJ2-1 and V is TRBV9; 9 nucleotides agree with TRBD2. Germline V gene lookup returns CDR1 SGDLS and CDR2 YYNGEE. The CDR3 contains 16 residues. J gave up 7 bases and V 0 bases, and 8 bases lay outside the gene matches. CDR3 sequence reads: CASSVAGGRAENEQFF. The CDR3 nucleotides read TGTGCCAGCAGCGTAGCTGGCGGGAGGGCCGAAAATGAGCAGTTCTTC.

This chain joins TRBV19 and TRBJ1-1; 9 bases map to TRBD1. The CDR3 sequence is 15 residues long. V lost 3 bases to trimming and J lost 2 bases; unmatched junction nucleotides: 4. Germline V CDR1 and CDR2: LNHDA, SQIVND (reference sequence). In DNA, the CDR3 is TGTGCCAGTAGTATGAAGGGACAGGGAAACACTGAAGCTTTCTTT. This codes for CASSMKGQGNTEAFF.